The rows below give T cell receptor beta chains drawn from one sample of a study of T-cell memory formation after mild COVID-19. TCRdb itself ran the 5' RACE reads through MiXCR, one entry per CDR3 protein. The sample carries about 180,000 distinct CDR3 sequences, under 20% recorded once. The sample was PBMCs or a T cell subset sorted from them (not recorded which). Receptors originate from an adult woman who had mild COVID-19 (a few samples of this study predate the infection). Cell type and time point are not known. CDR3s include the opening cysteine and the closing phenylalanine or tryptophan. The order of the fields is D gene, V gene, J gene, clone size, CDR3 protein, CDR3 DNA. A D gene is named only where the DNA matches it firmly. The size field is filled for only some rows; it gives once, few, many or a size class.

TRBD1	TRBV30	TRBJ2-1	few	CAWSLTGGASGGQIF	TGTGCCTGGAGTTTGACAGGGGGCGCGTCGGGAGGTCAGATCTTC
TRBD2	TRBV6-5	TRBJ2-3	few	CASTGAGASTDTQYF	TGTGCCAGCACGGGAGCGGGAGCTAGCACAGATACGCAGTATTTT
-	TRBV7-6	TRBJ2-2	many	CASSRQGSASNTGELFF	TGTGCCAGCAGCCGTCAGGGATCGGCCTCGAACACCGGGGAGCTGTTTTTT
TRBD1	TRBV5-1	TRBJ1-1	-	CASSPYGQGTGAFF	TGCGCCAGCAGCCCCTACGGACAGGGAACCGGAGCTTTCTTT
-	TRBV12-3/TRBV12-4	TRBJ1-5	-	CASSFARVSNQPQHF	TGTGCCAGCAGTTTCGCGCGGGTAAGCAATCAGCCCCAGCATTTT
-	TRBV10-3	TRBJ1-1	-	CAIRLDRENTEAFF	TGTGCCATCAGGCTAGACAGAGAGAACACTGAAGCTTTCTTT
TRBD2	TRBV24-1	TRBJ2-1	many	CATSEAGLAGDNEQFF	TGTGCCACCAGTGAGGCTGGACTAGCGGGAGACAATGAGCAGTTCTTC
-	TRBV30	TRBJ2-3	-	CAWSAFSPVVPDTQYF	TGTGCCTGGAGCGCGTTTTCCCCGGTCGTTCCAGATACGCAGTATTTT
-	TRBV4-1	TRBJ1-6	few	CASSQAGLDNSPLHF	TGCGCCAGCAGCCAGGCGGGGTTGGATAATTCACCCCTCCACTTT
-	TRBV4-3	TRBJ1-2	few	CASSPTGPPNYGYTF	TGCGCCAGCAGCCCAACAGGACCTCCTAACTATGGCTACACCTTC